This T cell receptor beta chain was documented in a study of T-cell reconstitution after alpha-beta-depleted transplantation in children. TCRbeta library preparation incorporated unique molecular identifiers. TCRdb independently ran MiXCR on the PCR reads; one entry per CDR3 protein. The sample contains 250,000 to 400,000 distinct CDR3 sequences, approximately 23% of which appear only once. V was clipped by 1 base and J by 3 bases, with 16 bases between them. Germline V gene sequence: CDR1 LGHNA, CDR2 YSLEER. CDR3 size: 17 residues. J is TRBJ2-1 and V is TRBV4-3, with a weak D call TRBD1 (5 bases). This specimen consisted of PBMCs, mostly from graft donor cells, obtained 180 days after TCRalphabeta/CD19-depleted stem cell transplant. This sequence was found in a male patient younger than 18 who had a stem cell transplant for acute lymphoblastic leukemia, so the T cells may come from the graft donor. Here the CDR3 DNA reads TGCGCCAGCAGCCAAGGGGCAGGGTTATTAAACTACAATGAGCAGTTCTTC. It yields the protein CASSQGAGLLNYNEQFF.